The sample holds one count of the clone carrying this T cell receptor beta chain. Its antigen remains unknown. TCRdb reprocessed the 5' RACE reads via MiXCR and lists one record per CDR3 protein. The sample includes 450,000 to 500,000 distinct CDR3 sequences, roughly an eighth of them seen just once. These data originate in a study of identical twins. Broader study findings: Sequences that were beta out-of-frame showed weaker excess twin sharing. The same donors were not followed; conclusions instead depended on cross-sectional statistical analysis. Within twin pairs, the out-of-frame alpha sequences they shared showed excess low generation probability.

These same records also appear under a second study, on yellow fever vaccine responses in identical twins.

The sequence was collected from a woman between 18 and 29 years old in good health. Sequenced: CD4+ T cells sorted from blood.

CDR3 sequence reads: CASSLKDREEKLFF. CDR3 sequence (DNA): TGCGCCAGCAGTCTAAAGGACAGGGAGGAAAAACTGTTTTTT. The chain uses TRBV23-1 and TRBJ1-4; 8 nucleotides align to TRBD1. TRBV23-1 is an ORF, and what it does is uncertain. This CDR3 contains 14 residues. The junction had 6 bases not matched to a gene; V was cut back by 4 bases and J by 8 bases.